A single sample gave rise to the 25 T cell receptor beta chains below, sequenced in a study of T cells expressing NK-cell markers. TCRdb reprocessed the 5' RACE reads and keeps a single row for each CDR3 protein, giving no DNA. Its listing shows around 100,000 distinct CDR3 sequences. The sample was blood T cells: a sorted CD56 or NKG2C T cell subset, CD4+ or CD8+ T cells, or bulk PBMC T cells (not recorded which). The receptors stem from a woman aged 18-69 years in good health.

CDR3 protein: CASSGSGAYNEQFF. The V call is TRBV2, the J call TRBJ2-1; lacking DNA, the TRBD2 call made by TCRdb goes unchecked. The germline CDR1 and CDR2 sequences are SNHLY and FYNNEI. The CDR3 covers 14 residues.

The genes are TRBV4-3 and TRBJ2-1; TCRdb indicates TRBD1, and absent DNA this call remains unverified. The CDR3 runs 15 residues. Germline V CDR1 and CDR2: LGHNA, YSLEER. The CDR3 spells CASSHGTGGANEQFF.

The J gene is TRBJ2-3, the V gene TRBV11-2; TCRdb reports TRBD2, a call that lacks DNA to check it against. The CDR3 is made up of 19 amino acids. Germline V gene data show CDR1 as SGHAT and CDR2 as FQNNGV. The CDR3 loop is CASTEDRLAGRRGPDTQYF.

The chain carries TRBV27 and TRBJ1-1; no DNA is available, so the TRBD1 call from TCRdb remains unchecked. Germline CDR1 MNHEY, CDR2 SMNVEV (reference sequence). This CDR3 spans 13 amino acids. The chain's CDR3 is CASSLLDRDEAFF.

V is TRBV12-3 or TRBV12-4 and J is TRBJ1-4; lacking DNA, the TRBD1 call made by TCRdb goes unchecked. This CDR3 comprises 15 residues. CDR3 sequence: CASSFLGTVNEKLFF.

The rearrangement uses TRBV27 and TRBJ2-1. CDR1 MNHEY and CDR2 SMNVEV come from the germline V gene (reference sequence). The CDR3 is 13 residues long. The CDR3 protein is CASSLSGVYEQFF.

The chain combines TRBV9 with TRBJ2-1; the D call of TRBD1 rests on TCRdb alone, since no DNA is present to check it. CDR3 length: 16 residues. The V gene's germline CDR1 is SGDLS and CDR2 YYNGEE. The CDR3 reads CASSDKSRGAYNEQFF.

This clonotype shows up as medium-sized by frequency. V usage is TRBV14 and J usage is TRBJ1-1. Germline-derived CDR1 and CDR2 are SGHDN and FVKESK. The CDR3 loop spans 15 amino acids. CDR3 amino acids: CASSQQGLKNTEAFF.

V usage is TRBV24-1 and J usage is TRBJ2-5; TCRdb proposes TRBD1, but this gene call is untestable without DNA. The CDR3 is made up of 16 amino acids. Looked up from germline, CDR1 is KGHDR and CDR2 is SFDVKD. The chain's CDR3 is CATSEGTGGRWGTQYF.

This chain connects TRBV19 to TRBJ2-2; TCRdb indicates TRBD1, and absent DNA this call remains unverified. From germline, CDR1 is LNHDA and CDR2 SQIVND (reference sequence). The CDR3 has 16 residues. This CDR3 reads CASSTGQGPWGGELFF. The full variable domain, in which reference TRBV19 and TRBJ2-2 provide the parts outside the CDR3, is DGGITQSPKYLFRKEGQNVTLSCEQNLNHDAMYWYRQDPGQGLRLIYYSQIVNDFQKGDIAEGYSVSREKKESFPLTVTSAQKNPTAFYLCASSTGQGPWGGELFFGEGSRLTVL.

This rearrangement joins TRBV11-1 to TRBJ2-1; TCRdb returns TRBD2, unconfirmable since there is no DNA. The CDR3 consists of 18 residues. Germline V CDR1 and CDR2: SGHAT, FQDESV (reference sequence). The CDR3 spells CASSLVAGGPSSYNEQFF.

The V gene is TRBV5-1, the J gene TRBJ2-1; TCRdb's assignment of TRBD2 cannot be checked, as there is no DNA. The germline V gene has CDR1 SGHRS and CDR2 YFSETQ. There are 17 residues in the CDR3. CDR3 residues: CASSLLEGLLSYNEQFF.

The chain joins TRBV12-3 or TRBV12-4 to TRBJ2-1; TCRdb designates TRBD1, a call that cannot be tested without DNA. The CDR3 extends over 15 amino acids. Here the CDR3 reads CASSRDRESNNEQFF.

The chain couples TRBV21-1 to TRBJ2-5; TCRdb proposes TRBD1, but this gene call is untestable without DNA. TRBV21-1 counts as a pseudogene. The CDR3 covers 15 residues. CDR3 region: CASSKDLQDQETQYF.

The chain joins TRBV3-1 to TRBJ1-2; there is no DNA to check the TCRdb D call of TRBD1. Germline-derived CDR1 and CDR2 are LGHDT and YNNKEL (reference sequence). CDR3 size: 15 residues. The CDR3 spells CASSSPKTGEVGYTF.

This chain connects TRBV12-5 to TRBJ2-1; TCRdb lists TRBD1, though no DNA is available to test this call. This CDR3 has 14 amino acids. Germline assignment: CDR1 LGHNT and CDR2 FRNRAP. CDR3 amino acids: CASALDTLGNEQFF.

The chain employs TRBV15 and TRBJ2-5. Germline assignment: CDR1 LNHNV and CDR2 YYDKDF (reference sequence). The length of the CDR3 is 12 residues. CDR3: CATTEGGETQYF.

The CDR3 sequence: CASSQDDVRLDTQYF. This sequence joins TRBV4-3 and TRBJ2-3. Per germline, CDR1 LGHNA and CDR2 YSLEER. The CDR3 extends over 15 amino acids.

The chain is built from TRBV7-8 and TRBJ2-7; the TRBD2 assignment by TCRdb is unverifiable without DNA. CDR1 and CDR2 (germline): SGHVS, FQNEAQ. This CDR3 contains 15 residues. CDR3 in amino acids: CASSSVAGAAYEQYF. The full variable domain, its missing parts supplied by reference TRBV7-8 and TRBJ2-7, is GAGVSQSPRYKVAKRGQDVALRCDPISGHVSLFWYQQALGQGPEFLTYFQNEAQLDKSGLPSDRFFAERPEGSVSTLKIQRTQQEDSAVYLCASSSVAGAAYEQYFGPGTRLTVT.

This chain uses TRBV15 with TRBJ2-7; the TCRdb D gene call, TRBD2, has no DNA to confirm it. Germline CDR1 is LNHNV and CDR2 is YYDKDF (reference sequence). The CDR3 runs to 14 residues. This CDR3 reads CATSSRAGTYEQYF.

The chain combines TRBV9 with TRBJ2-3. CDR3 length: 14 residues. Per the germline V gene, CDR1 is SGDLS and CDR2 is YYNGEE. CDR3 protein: CASSVASYTDTQYF.

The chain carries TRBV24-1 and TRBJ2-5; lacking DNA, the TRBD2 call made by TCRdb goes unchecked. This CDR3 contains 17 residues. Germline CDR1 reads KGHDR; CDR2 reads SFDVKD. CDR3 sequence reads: CATSDLSPSGRGETQYF.

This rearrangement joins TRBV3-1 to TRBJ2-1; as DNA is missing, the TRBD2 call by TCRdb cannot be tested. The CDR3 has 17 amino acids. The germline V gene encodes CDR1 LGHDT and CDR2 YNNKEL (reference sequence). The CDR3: CASSPREWRESYNEQFF.

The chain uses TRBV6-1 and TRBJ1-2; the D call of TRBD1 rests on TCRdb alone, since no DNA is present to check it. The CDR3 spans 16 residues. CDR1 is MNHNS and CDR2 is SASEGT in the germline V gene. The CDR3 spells CASTPLVGDRNYGYTF.

CDR3 protein: CSAYQTEGPGYTF. The chain is built from TRBV20-1 and TRBJ1-2. The CDR3 runs to 13 residues. Germline CDR1 and CDR2: DFQATT and SNEGSKA (reference sequence).